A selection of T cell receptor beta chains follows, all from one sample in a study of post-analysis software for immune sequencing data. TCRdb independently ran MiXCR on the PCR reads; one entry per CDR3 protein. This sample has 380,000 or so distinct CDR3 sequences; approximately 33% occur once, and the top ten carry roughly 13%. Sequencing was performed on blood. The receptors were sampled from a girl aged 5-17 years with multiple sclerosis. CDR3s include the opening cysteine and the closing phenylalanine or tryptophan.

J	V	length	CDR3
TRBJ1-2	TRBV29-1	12	CSVEDTRYGYTF
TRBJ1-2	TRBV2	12	CASSKTVSGYTF
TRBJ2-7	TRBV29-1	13	CSVESGGPYEQYF
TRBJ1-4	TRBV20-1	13	CSAQTATNEKLFF
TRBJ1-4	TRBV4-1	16	CASSQTRQVSNEKLFF
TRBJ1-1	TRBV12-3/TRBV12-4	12	CASSLEGQGAFF
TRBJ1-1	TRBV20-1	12	CSADRVNTEAFF
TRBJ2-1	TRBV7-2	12	CASGSRGREQFF
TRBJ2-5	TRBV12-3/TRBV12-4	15	CASSPRDRMKETQYF
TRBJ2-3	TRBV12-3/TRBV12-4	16	CASSFRLAGSTDTQYF
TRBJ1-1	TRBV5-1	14	CASTETGSDTEAFF
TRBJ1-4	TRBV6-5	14	CASSLTGRVAELFF
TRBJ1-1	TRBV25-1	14	CASSVGKMNTEAFF
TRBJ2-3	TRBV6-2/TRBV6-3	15	CASSTRAVPGNTQYF
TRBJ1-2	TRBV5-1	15	CASSLISAGNYGYTF
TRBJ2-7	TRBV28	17	CASSFAWGQGGTYEQYF
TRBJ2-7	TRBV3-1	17	CASSRDLAGGPAYEQYF
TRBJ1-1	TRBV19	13	CASRGKGRGEAFF
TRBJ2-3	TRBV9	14	CASSVDVGKDTQYF
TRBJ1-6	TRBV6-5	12	CASSYRDSPLHF
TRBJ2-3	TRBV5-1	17	CASSWGDRLPSTDTQYF
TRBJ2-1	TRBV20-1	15	CSANPGTGSYNEQFF
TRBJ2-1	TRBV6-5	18	CASSYLAGLAGGYNEQFF
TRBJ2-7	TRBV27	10	CASRTYEQYF
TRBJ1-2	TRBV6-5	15	CASSGFLMDRYGYTF
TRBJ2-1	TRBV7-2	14	CASSHYEDYKEQFF
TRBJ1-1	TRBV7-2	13	CASSLVRNTEAFF
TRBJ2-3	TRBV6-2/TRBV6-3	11	CASTLGDTQYF
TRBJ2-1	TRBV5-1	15	CASSFGGQEYNEQFF
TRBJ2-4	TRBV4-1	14	CASSSFGAKNIQYF
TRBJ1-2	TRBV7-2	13	CASSPNRGAGYTF
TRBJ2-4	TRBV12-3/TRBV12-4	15	CASSPGQGAKNIQYF
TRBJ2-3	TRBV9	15	CASGAGLGVGDTQYF
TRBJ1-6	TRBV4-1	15	CASSQGEEDNSPLHF
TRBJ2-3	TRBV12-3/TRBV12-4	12	CASSFRLDTQYF
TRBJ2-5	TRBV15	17	CATSREAGLAGEETQYF
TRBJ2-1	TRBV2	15	CASSVDYSAYNEQFF
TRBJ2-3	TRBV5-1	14	CASSLNRGSDTQYF
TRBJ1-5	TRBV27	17	CASSPGQGRISNQPQHF
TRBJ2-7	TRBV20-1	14	CSASDGSGRYEQYF
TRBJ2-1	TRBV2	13	CASSGLAYNEQFF
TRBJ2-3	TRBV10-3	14	CAINGGVSTDTQYF
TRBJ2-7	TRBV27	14	CASSPKRGGYEQYF
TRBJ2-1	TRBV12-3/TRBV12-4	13	CASGGSSYNEQFF
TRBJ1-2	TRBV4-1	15	CASSQHSLGIYGYTF
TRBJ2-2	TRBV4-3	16	CASSQDLGTGTGELFF
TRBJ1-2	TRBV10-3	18	CAISDSFLGQLSNYGYTF
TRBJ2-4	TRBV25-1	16	CASSEFDPGRENIQYF
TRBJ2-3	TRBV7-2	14	CASTNYLGTDTQYF
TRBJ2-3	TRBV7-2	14	CASRGPGLAGGKYF
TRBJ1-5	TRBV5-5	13	CASSLQGDQPQHF
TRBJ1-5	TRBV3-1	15	CASSQDARGNQPQHF
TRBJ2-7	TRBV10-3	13	CAISESASDEQYF
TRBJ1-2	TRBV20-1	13	CSAARQGAYGYTF
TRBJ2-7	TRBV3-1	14	CASSDQDAGLEQYF
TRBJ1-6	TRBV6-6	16	CASSYSIQARDSPLHF
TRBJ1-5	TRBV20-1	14	CSASPPGGDQPQHF
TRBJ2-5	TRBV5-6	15	CACSFSQGLQETQYF
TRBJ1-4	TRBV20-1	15	CSAISLTASNEKLFF